These 10 T cell receptor beta chains originate from one sample sequenced in a study of PD-1 blockade in mismatch repair-deficient tumors. Some clones are missing from TCRdb's copy, which holds only in-frame ones; the method was immunoSEQ multiplex PCR. The sample gives approximately 50,000 clones, roughly three quarters of which show up once; over 3% is in the top ten. The material was peripheral blood, obtained 4 weeks after starting pembrolizumab. The receptor source for this set is an adult with mismatch repair-deficient cancer.

The gene calls are TRBV18 and TRBJ2-3; perhaps TRBD2 as D (5 bases). The V gene's germline CDR1 is KGHSH and CDR2 LQKENI. The V gene lost 2 bases and the J gene lost 6 bases, with 15 bases spanning the gap. This CDR3 spans 15 amino acids. The CDR3 sequence is CASSPSGGAADTQYF. CDR3 in DNA: TGTGCCAGCTCACCATCCGGCGGAGCGGCTGATACGCAGTATTTT.

The CDR3 nucleotides read TGTGCCAGCACCCTGGACAGGGTCTATGGCTACACCTTC. Its translation is CASTLDRVYGYTF. The chain joins TRBV5-4 to TRBJ1-2, with 8 bases aligning to TRBD1. The CDR3 length is 13 residues. The V gene end was trimmed by 6 bases and the J gene end by 4 bases; junction bases not matched to a gene: 5. The germline CDR1 and CDR2 sequences are SGHNT and YYREEE (reference sequence).

The chain uses TRBV7-8 and TRBJ1-2; a possible D gene is TRBD1 (6 bases). The CDR3 extends over 14 amino acids. Germline assignment: CDR1 SGHVS and CDR2 FQNEAQ. V lost 1 base, J lost 3 bases, and 9 bases lay in between. The CDR3 sequence: CASSLDRTDYGYTF. The CDR3 coding sequence is TGTGCCAGCAGCTTAGACCGGACAGACTATGGCTACACCTTC.

The V gene is TRBV6-6, the J gene TRBJ2-7; possibly TRBD1 or TRBD2 for D (6 bases each). V was pared by 0 bases and J by 4 bases, with 10 bases between. Germline V lookup: CDR1 MNHNY, CDR2 SVGAGI (reference sequence). The CDR3 length is 14 residues. The CDR3 nucleotides read TGTGCCAGCAGTTACTCTTTAGGGGGGTACGAGCAGTACTTC. It yields the protein CASSYSLGGYEQYF.

This chain connects TRBV6-5 to TRBJ1-6; D call uncertain. Germline CDR1 is MNHEY and CDR2 is SVGAGI. The CDR3 contains 15 residues. Trimming shortened V by 6 bases and J by 2 bases, and 11 bases separated the two germline ends. In DNA, the CDR3 is TGTGCCAGCAGGAACGTAAGGACCTATAATTCACCCCTCCACTTT. This sequence encodes CASRNVRTYNSPLHF.

The chain couples TRBV29-1 to TRBJ2-7, with TRBD2 as a possible D gene (6 bases). Per germline, CDR1 SQVTM and CDR2 ANQGSEA. The CDR3 spans 11 residues. Trimming pared 6 bases from V and 1 base from J, leaving 7 bases between. The CDR3 reads CSVLASYEQYF. In nucleotides, the CDR3 is TGCAGCGTGCTAGCGTCCTACGAGCAGTACTTC.

J is TRBJ1-2 and V is TRBV6-1; D may be TRBD1 (6 bases). Germline CDR1 and CDR2: MNHNS and SASEGT. Trimming took off 1 base at V and 6 bases at J, with 18 bases between the two ends. The CDR3 totals 16 residues. CDR3 protein: CASSEDRAQGRHGYTF. DNA of the CDR3: TGTGCCAGCAGTGAAGACCGGGCCCAGGGGAGGCATGGCTACACCTTC.

The rearrangement uses TRBV19 and TRBJ1-2; maybe TRBD1 (6 bases). The V end was cut by 10 bases, the J end by 3 bases, with 15 bases between. This CDR3 spans 13 amino acids. Germline loops: CDR1 LNHDA, CDR2 SQIVND (reference sequence). The CDR3 nucleotides are TGTGCCACCCAAGGGGCAGGGGACTATGGCTACACCTTC. Translated, it gives CATQGAGDYGYTF.

This clone appeared a single time. The V call is TRBV11-2, the J call TRBJ2-7; D call uncertain. V was shortened by 1 base and J by 1 base, with 8 bases between the two germline ends. This CDR3 has 14 residues. Germline V lookup: CDR1 SGHAT, CDR2 FQNNGV. The CDR3 bases are TGTGCCAGCAGCTTAGCCGGTCTTTCCTACGAGCAGTACTTC. This gives the protein CASSLAGLSYEQYF.

Only a few counts were recorded for this clone. V is TRBV7-9 and J is TRBJ1-2; D might be TRBD1 (6 bases). Per the germline V gene, CDR1 is SEHNR and CDR2 is FQNEAQ (reference sequence). V dropped 6 bases and J dropped 4 bases, with 21 bases sitting between them. This CDR3 region has 16 residues. The CDR3 spells CASSTAVGGTLYGYTF. The CDR3 region has the DNA TGTGCCAGCAGTACAGCAGTGGGCGGGACACTCTATGGCTACACCTTC.